The 32 T cell receptor beta chains below come from one sample, sequenced in a study of CD8+ T cells in alopecia areata. Sequencing relied on a cDNA template that was reverse transcribed from extracted RNA. Sequencing was performed with immunoSEQ multiplex PCR; in TCRdb, only in-frame clones are kept and a portion is missing. The data contain over 150,000 clones, 50% to 60% of them singletons. Here the sequenced sample was CD4+ T cells sorted from blood, taken at week 0. The receptors were gathered from a human donor with alopecia areata.

This chain joins TRBV29-1 and TRBJ1-4, with D uncertain. Germline CDR1 reads SQVTM; CDR2 reads ANQGSEA. The CDR3 totals 14 residues. The V end lost 4 bases, the J end lost 0 bases, and 9 bases lay between the germline ends. CDR3 bases: TGCAGCGTTGCTGGCAGAGCAACTAATGAAAAACTGTTTTTT. It yields the protein CSVAGRATNEKLFF.

The V call is TRBV5-6, the J call TRBJ1-1; 8 bases line up with TRBD1. The CDR3 is 15 amino acids. Germline CDR1 SGHDT, CDR2 YYEEEE. V shed 4 bases and J 11 bases; nucleotides not matched to a gene: 16. The CDR3 here is CASSPVDRVMLGAFF. CDR3 DNA: TGTGCCAGCAGCCCCGTGGACAGGGTGATGTTGGGTGCTTTCTTT.

This clone was detected only a few times. The rearrangement links TRBV29-1 to TRBJ2-7; a possible D gene is TRBD1 (6 bases). V was shortened by 6 bases and J by 1 base, with 13 bases between the two germline ends. The CDR3 contains 13 residues. The germline CDR1 and CDR2 sequences are SQVTM and ANQGSEA. This CDR3 reads CSVRTVLSYEQYF. Written as DNA, the CDR3 is TGCAGCGTGCGGACAGTCCTGTCCTACGAGCAGTACTTC.

The gene calls are TRBV4-2 and TRBJ2-1; no firm D call. Germline V gives CDR1 LGHNA, CDR2 YNFKEQ. The V and J ends lost 3 bases and 9 bases respectively, with 12 bases between them. This CDR3 is built from 13 residues. The CDR3 protein is CASSQGTTFEQFF. CDR3 nucleotide sequence: TGTGCCAGCAGCCAGGGAACTACTTTTGAGCAGTTCTTC.

A remark on this clone: Relative to the germline gene, one junction end is altered; a read error may explain this. The rearrangement links TRBV5-1 to TRBJ2-2, with D maybe TRBD1 (5 bases). Germline-derived CDR1 and CDR2 are SGHRS and YFSETQ. The CDR3 has 15 amino acids. The CDR3 region is CASSLDPGNNGELFF. The CDR3, as DNA: TGCGCCAGCAGCTTAGATCCAGGGAACAACGGGGAGCTGTTTTTT.

The chain recombines TRBV29-1 with TRBJ1-2, with D possibly being TRBD1 (5 bases). The CDR3 is made up of 15 amino acids. Trimming removed 6 bases at V and 0 bases at J, with 17 bases between. From germline, CDR1 is SQVTM and CDR2 ANQGSEA. As DNA, the CDR3 is TGCAGCGTCCCACGCACGGGGGGGACTAACTATGGCTACACCTTC. Translated: CSVPRTGGTNYGYTF. The whole variable domain, filled in from reference TRBV29-1 and TRBJ1-2, reads SAVISQKPSRDICQRGTSLTIQCQVDSQVTMMFWYRQQPGQSLTLIATANQGSEATYESGFVIDKFPISRPNLTFSTLTVSNMSPEDSSIYLCSVPRTGGTNYGYTFGSGTRLTVV.

CDR3: CASSEYGWRLFF. CDR3 in DNA: TGTGCCAGCAGTGAATACGGATGGAGGCTGTTTTTT. The chain is built from TRBV25-1 and TRBJ2-2; no reliable D call. Deletions cut 0 bases from V and 13 bases from J, with 9 bases between. Germline values: CDR1 MGHDK, CDR2 SYGVNS. This CDR3 has 12 amino acids.

The sample holds a few counts of this clone. The V gene is TRBV19, the J gene TRBJ2-1; the match to TRBD2 covers 10 bases. CDR1 and CDR2 from the germline V gene are LNHDA and SQIVND (reference sequence). CDR3 length: 14 amino acids. The V and J ends lost 7 bases and 5 bases, in that order; junction bases with no gene match: 5. The CDR3 DNA reads as TGTGCCAGTACTAGGACTAGCGGCGACAATGAGCAGTTCTTC. Encoded protein: CASTRTSGDNEQFF.

The V gene is TRBV11-3, the J gene TRBJ2-6, with 7 bases aligning to TRBD1. J was trimmed by 1 base and V by 5 bases; bases with no gene match: 5. CDR1 is SGHNT, CDR2 YENEEA, per germline. CDR3 length: 16 residues. CDR3 DNA: TGTGCCAGCAGCCGACAGGGTTGGTCTGGGGCCAACGTCCTGACTTTC. Translation: CASSRQGWSGANVLTF.

Ten or more counts support this clone. V and J are TRBV11-2 and TRBJ2-2; possible D gene TRBD2, 5 bases. The ends were cut back, 7 bases at V and 7 bases at J, with 16 bases in the middle. This CDR3 is built from 14 residues. Germline V CDR1 and CDR2: SGHAT, FQNNGV. The CDR3 DNA sequence: TGTGCCAGCACCCTTCGGTCGGGAAACGGGGAGCTGTTTTTT. This sequence encodes CASTLRSGNGELFF.

V and J are TRBV5-1 and TRBJ2-3; D is possibly TRBD1 (5 bases). The V gene's germline CDR1 is SGHRS and CDR2 YFSETQ. V was shortened by 0 bases and J by 5 bases, with 10 bases between the two germline ends. This CDR3 has 14 residues. CDR3 residues: CASSLVRVEDTQYF. In DNA form, the CDR3 reads TGCGCCAGCAGCTTGGTCAGGGTGGAAGATACGCAGTATTTT.

Only a few counts were recorded for this clone. The chain employs TRBV29-1 and TRBJ1-1, with D perhaps TRBD1 (5 bases). CDR1 SQVTM and CDR2 ANQGSEA come from the germline V gene. V gave up 3 bases and J gave up 6 bases, with 11 bases separating them. CDR3 size: 12 residues. Here the CDR3 DNA reads TGCAGCGTTGATTTACGGGACGCTGAAGCTTTCTTT. This codes for CSVDLRDAEAFF.

The J gene is TRBJ1-1, the V gene TRBV25-1, with 8 bases aligning to TRBD1. The CDR3 is 16 residues long. The trim removed 4 bases at V and 11 bases at J, leaving 18 bases unmatched. Germline CDR1 and CDR2: MGHDK and SYGVNS. CDR3 amino acids: CASSAAGTGLGWEAFF. The CDR3 DNA reads as TGTGCCAGCAGTGCTGCCGGGACAGGACTTGGCTGGGAGGCTTTCTTT.

The J gene is TRBJ1-2, the V gene TRBV27, with TRBD1 matching 7 bases. J gave up 8 bases and V 0 bases, and 9 bases lay outside the gene matches. CDR3 length: 15 residues. The germline gives CDR1 MNHEY, CDR2 SMNVEV (reference sequence). CDR3 coding DNA: TGTGCCAGCAGTTTATCGAAGGGGGCAGGATTAGGCTACACCTTC. Translated: CASSLSKGAGLGYTF.

This clone has a handful of counts. The chain has TRBV2 and TRBJ1-5, with D maybe TRBD1 (6 bases). Trimming stripped 6 bases from V and 3 bases from J, with 15 bases between. Per germline, CDR1 SNHLY and CDR2 FYNNEI. The CDR3 has 15 amino acids. The CDR3 DNA reads as TGTGCCAGCAGCGGAGGACAGCCCCCCAATCAGCCCCAGCATTTT. Translation: CASSGGQPPNQPQHF.

The chain employs TRBV4-1 and TRBJ1-5; no definite D call. Germline loops: CDR1 MGHRA, CDR2 YSYEKL. The CDR3 consists of 14 residues. Deletions cut 1 base from V and 5 bases from J, with 9 bases between. CDR3: CASSQGVTDQPQHF. Written as DNA, the CDR3 is TGCGCCAGCAGCCAAGGGGTGACGGATCAGCCCCAGCATTTT.

The chain couples TRBV30 to TRBJ1-2; TRBD1 might be the D (5 bases). Germline CDR1 is GTSNPN and CDR2 is SVGIG (reference sequence). The CDR3 totals 13 residues. V was clipped by 2 bases and J by 7 bases, with 14 bases between them. Here the CDR3 DNA reads TGTGCCTGGAGTTATGGTCAGGGTCGTGGCTACACCTTC. It is translated as CAWSYGQGRGYTF.

The chain combines TRBV2 with TRBJ1-6, with D possibly TRBD1 on 6 matching bases. V lost 6 bases to trimming and J lost 4 bases, with 16 bases between them. Germline assignment: CDR1 SNHLY and CDR2 FYNNEI. This CDR3 region has 16 residues. This chain's CDR3 is CASRPQGTQYNSPLHF. The CDR3 DNA follows: TGTGCCAGCAGACCACAGGGCACCCAATATAATTCACCCCTCCACTTT.

The chain combines TRBV7-8 with TRBJ2-3; TRBD2 might be the D (5 bases). Germline CDR1 SGHVS, CDR2 FQNEAQ. The CDR3 covers 16 residues. Trimming shortened V by 5 bases and J by 0 bases, and 15 bases separated the two germline ends. The CDR3 DNA sequence: TGTGCCAGCAGCCGAGAGATTAGCGTAAGCACAGATACGCAGTATTTT. It codes for CASSREISVSTDTQYF.

The J gene is TRBJ2-7, the V gene TRBV6-1; maybe TRBD2 (6 bases). V shed 0 bases and J shed 5 bases, with 8 bases lying between them. This CDR3 has 13 amino acids. From germline, CDR1 is MNHNS and CDR2 SASEGT. CDR3 in amino acids: CASSEARRDEQYF. The DNA for the CDR3 is TGTGCCAGCAGTGAAGCGCGGAGGGACGAGCAGTACTTC.

The rearrangement uses TRBV6-1 and TRBJ2-2; no firm D call. V was cut by 6 bases and J by 8 bases, with 7 bases left in between. Germline lookup yields CDR1 MNHNS and CDR2 SASEGT. CDR3 length: 11 residues. CDR3 in amino acids: CASSPGGELFF. DNA of the CDR3: TGTGCCAGCAGCCCCGGGGGGGAGCTGTTTTTT.

V is TRBV23-1 and J is TRBJ1-5; 8 bases are a match to TRBD1. TRBV23-1 is given ORF status, its function remaining uncertain. The CDR3 loop spans 16 amino acids. Trimming took 4 bases from V and 3 from J; bases not matched to a gene: 8. Written as DNA, the CDR3 is TGCGCCAGCAGTCGATTGGACAGGGCATACAATCAGCCCCAGCATTTT. This gives the protein CASSRLDRAYNQPQHF.

This clone was seen only a few times. This sequence joins TRBV6-5 and TRBJ2-3; the D gene is possibly TRBD1 (6 bases). This CDR3 is built from 16 residues. CDR1 is MNHEY, CDR2 SVGAGI, per germline. Trimming shortened V by 0 bases and J by 2 bases, and 12 bases separated the two germline ends. The CDR3 protein is CASSYSWGRATDTQYF. The CDR3 coding sequence is TGTGCCAGCAGTTACTCGTGGGGGCGAGCCACAGATACGCAGTATTTT.

J is TRBJ2-7 and V is TRBV29-1; D may be TRBD1 or TRBD2 (5 bases each). Germline CDR1 and CDR2: SQVTM and ANQGSEA. The V end was cut by 4 bases, the J end by 1 base, with 20 bases between. The CDR3 is 16 amino acids. The DNA of the CDR3 is TGCAGCGTTGCCGAGGACCACTCGAGGGGATCCTACGAGCAGTACTTC. This gives the protein CSVAEDHSRGSYEQYF.

The J gene is TRBJ1-1, the V gene TRBV27, with 8 bases that match TRBD1. V lost 8 bases and J lost 1; bases outside the gene matches: 9. In germline, CDR1 is MNHEY, CDR2 SMNVEV (reference sequence). The CDR3 is made up of 15 amino acids. The CDR3 protein is CASVDRGGGNTEAFF. The CDR3 DNA reads TGTGCCAGCGTCGACAGGGGAGGGGGGAACACTGAAGCTTTCTTT.

The chain is built from TRBV10-3 and TRBJ2-5, with D possibly TRBD2 on 6 matching bases. The CDR3 loop spans 14 amino acids. The V and J ends lost 3 bases and 5 bases respectively, with 13 bases between them. In germline, CDR1 is ENHRY, CDR2 SYGVKD. CDR3 sequence reads: CAISEGLTGETQYF. Written as DNA, the CDR3 is TGTGCCATCAGTGAAGGACTAACGGGGGAGACCCAGTACTTC.

V is TRBV29-1 and J is TRBJ1-1; weak D call: TRBD1 (6 bases). Germline V CDR1 and CDR2: SQVTM, ANQGSEA. The length of the CDR3 is 13 residues. Trimming pared 7 bases from V and 2 bases from J, leaving 14 bases between. The DNA of the CDR3 is TGCAGCGCGAAGGGGGGGAGTAACACTGAAGCTTTCTTT. Its protein is CSAKGGSNTEAFF.

The chain combines TRBV30 with TRBJ2-3; no clear D gene. The CDR3 covers 13 residues. Germline CDR1 and CDR2: GTSNPN and SVGIG (reference sequence). Trimming removed 1 base from V and 0 bases from J, with 5 bases in between. In nucleotides, the CDR3 is TGTGCCTGGAGTGCCCCTAGCACAGATACGCAGTATTTT. Protein product: CAWSAPSTDTQYF.

The V and J genes are TRBV5-1 and TRBJ2-7; tentative D call: TRBD2 (5 bases). Trimming shortened V by 0 bases and J by 2 bases, and 18 bases separated the two germline ends. Germline CDR1 reads SGHRS; CDR2 reads YFSETQ. This CDR3 comprises 17 residues. The DNA of the CDR3 is TGCGCCAGCAGCTTGGAGGTAGGAGGAACGAAACCCTACGAGCAGTACTTC. Amino acid sequence: CASSLEVGGTKPYEQYF.

This chain links TRBV9 with TRBJ2-1; perhaps TRBD2 as D (7 bases). Germline values: CDR1 SGDLS, CDR2 YYNGEE. Trimming took 7 bases from V and 1 from J, leaving 12 bases between them. This CDR3 is built from 14 residues. The CDR3 spells CASCAGASYNEQFF. The CDR3, as DNA: TGTGCCAGCTGTGCGGGGGCTTCCTACAATGAGCAGTTCTTC.

The count of this clone is one. CDR3 DNA sequence: TGCGCCAGCAGCTTGGATTTAGGGGAATTTACTGAAGCTTTCTTT. Protein product: CASSLDLGEFTEAFF. V is TRBV5-1 and J is TRBJ1-1; a weak D match, TRBD1 (5 bases). The CDR3 has 15 residues. Trimming took 0 bases from V and 5 from J, leaving 14 bases between them. CDR1 is SGHRS and CDR2 is YFSETQ in the germline V gene.

The V gene is TRBV2, the J gene TRBJ1-1; D is unresolved. The CDR3 is 13 amino acids. Per the germline V gene, CDR1 is SNHLY and CDR2 is FYNNEI. Deletions cut 6 bases from V and 4 bases from J, with 12 bases between. The CDR3 nucleotides read TGTGCCAGCAGCGGAGAAACGGGCACTGAAGCTTTCTTT. This encodes CASSGETGTEAFF.